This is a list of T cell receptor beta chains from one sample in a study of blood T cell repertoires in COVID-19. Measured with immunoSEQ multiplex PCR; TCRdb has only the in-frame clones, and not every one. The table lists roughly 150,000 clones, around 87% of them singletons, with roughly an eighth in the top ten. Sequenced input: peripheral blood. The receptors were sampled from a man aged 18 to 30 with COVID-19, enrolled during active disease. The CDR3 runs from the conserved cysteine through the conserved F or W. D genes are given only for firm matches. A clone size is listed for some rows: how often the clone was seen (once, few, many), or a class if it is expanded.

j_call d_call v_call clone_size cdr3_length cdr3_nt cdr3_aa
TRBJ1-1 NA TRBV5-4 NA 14 TGTGCCAGCAGCTTGTTGGCGGGAAGGGCTGAAGCTTTCTTT CASSLLAGRAEAFF
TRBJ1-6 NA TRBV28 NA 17 TGTGCCAGCAGTCCCCTTGCCTCGTCTCGGGGGAATTCACCCCTCCACTTT CASSPLASSRGNSPLHF
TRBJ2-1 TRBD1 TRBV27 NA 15 TGTGCCAGCAGTTTGGCAGGGGGCATTGGCAATGAGCAGTTCTTC CASSLAGGIGNEQFF
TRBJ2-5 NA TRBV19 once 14 TGTGCCAGTAGTCCCACAGGTCCCCAAGAGACCCAGTACTTC CASSPTGPQETQYF
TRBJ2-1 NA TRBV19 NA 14 TGTGCCAGACAGCCTAGGGGGTTTAGGAATGAGCAGTTCTTC CARQPRGFRNEQFF
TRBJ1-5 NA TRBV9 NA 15 TGTGCCAGCAGCGTAGGAACAGGGAGCAATCAGCCCCAGCATTTT CASSVGTGSNQPQHF
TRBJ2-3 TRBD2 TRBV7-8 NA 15 TGTGCCAGCACCACGGGGGGAGCTAGCACAGATACGCAGTATTTT CASTTGGASTDTQYF
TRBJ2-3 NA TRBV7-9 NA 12 TGTGCCAGCAGGGGGCACACAGATACGCAGTATTTT CASRGHTDTQYF
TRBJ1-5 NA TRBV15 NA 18 TGTGCCACCAGCAGAGATCCTCCGACAGGACTTAGCAATCAGCCCCAGCATTTT CATSRDPPTGLSNQPQHF
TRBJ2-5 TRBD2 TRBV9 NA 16 TGTGCCAGCAGCGGGCTAGCGGGAGTGGGGCAAGAGACCCAGTACTTC CASSGLAGVGQETQYF
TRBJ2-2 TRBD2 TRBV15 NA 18 TGTGCCACCAGCCAACCTTCTAGCGGGAGTAGTCGTGGTGGGGAGCTGTTTTTT CATSQPSSGSSRGGELFF
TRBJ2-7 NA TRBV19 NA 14 TGTGCCAGTAGTATCTCGACTGCAGCCTACGAGCAGTACTTC CASSISTAAYEQYF
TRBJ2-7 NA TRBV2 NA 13 TGTGCCAGCAGTGCGGACAGATTCTACGAGCAGTACTTC CASSADRFYEQYF
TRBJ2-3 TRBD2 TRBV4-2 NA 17 TGTGCCAGCAGCCAAGATAAGCATCGGGAGGGGACAGATACGCAGTATTTT CASSQDKHREGTDTQYF
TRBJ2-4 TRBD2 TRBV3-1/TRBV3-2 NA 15 TGTGCCAGCAGCCTAACCCAGGGAGGGGTAAACATTCAGTACTTC CASSLTQGGVNIQYF
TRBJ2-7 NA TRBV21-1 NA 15 TGTGCCAGCAGCCCCCGACTAGCGGGAACCTACGAGCAGTACTTC CASSPRLAGTYEQYF
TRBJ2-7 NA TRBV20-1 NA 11 TGCAGTGCTTCCAGGGGCCCCGAGCAGTACTTC CSASRGPEQYF
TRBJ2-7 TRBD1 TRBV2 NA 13 TGTGCCAGCTCCGGGACAGGGGACTACGAGCAGTACTTC CASSGTGDYEQYF
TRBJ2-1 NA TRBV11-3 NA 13 TGTGCCAGCAGCTTAGATCCCAGTCTGCAGCAGTTCTTC CASSLDPSLQQFF
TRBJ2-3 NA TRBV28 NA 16 TGTGCCAGCAGTTTATCCGGCGGGGAGAGCACAGATACGCAGTATTTT CASSLSGGESTDTQYF
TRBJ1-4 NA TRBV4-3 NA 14 TGCGCCAGCAGCCTGGGGGGGATTGGTGAAAAACTGCTTTTT CASSLGGIGEKLLF
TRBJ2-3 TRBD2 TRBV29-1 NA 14 TGCAGCGCCCCTAGCGGTGTTAGCACAGATACGCAGTATTTT CSAPSGVSTDTQYF
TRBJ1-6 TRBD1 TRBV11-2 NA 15 TGTGCCAGCAGCTTAGCGGGACAGGGGAATTCACCCCTCCACTTT CASSLAGQGNSPLHF
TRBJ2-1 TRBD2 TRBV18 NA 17 TGTGCCAGCTCACCAGAACTAGCGACTGGAACCTACAATGAGCAGTTCTTC CASSPELATGTYNEQFF
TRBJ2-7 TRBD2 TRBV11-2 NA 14 TGTGCCAGCAGCTTCCTAGCGGGAGCCTACGAGCAGTACTTC CASSFLAGAYEQYF
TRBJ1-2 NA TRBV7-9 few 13 TGTGCCAGCAGCGCCGGGGAGGGCTATGGCTACACCTTC CASSAGEGYGYTF
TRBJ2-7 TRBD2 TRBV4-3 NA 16 TGCGCCAGCAGCCAAGATCGGCTAGCGGGTACCTACGAGCAGTACTTC CASSQDRLAGTYEQYF
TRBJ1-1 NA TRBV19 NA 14 TGTGCCAGTAGTATCCTTCAGGGGAACACTGAAGCTTTCTTT CASSILQGNTEAFF
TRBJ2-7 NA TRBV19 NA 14 TGTGCCAGTATACGAGGTTTTCTTTCCTACGAGCAGTACTTC CASIRGFLSYEQYF
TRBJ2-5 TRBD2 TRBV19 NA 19 TGTGCCAGTAGTATAGGGGCCCCTCGCGCTAGCGGGAGGATAGAGACCCAGTACTTC CASSIGAPRASGRIETQYF
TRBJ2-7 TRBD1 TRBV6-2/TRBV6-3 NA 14 TGTGCCAGCAGTGTGGGACAGGGGGCCTACGAGCAGTACTTC CASSVGQGAYEQYF
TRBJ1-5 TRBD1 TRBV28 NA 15 TGTGCCAGCAGTCTTGGACAGGGTAACAATCAGCCCCAGCATTTT CASSLGQGNNQPQHF
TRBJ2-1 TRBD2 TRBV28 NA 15 TGTGCCAGCAGTGGTAAGCGGGAAATTTACAATGAGCAGTTCTTC CASSGKREIYNEQFF
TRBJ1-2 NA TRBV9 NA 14 TGTGCCAGCAGCGTAGATTCAGGGTTCGATGGCTACACCTTC CASSVDSGFDGYTF
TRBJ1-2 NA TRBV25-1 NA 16 TGTGCCAGCAGTGAGGGGTCACAGGCTCCGCGGGGTGGCTACACCTTC CASSEGSQAPRGGYTF
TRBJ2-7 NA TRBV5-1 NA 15 TGCGCCAGCAGCTTGGGGGCCGTCAGGACCTACGAGCAGTACTTC CASSLGAVRTYEQYF
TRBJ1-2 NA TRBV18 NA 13 TGTGCCAGCTCACCGACAATCCGCGGGGGCTACACCTTC CASSPTIRGGYTF
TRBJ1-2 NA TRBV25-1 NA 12 TGTGCCAGCATGGGGGGGTATCATGGCTACACCTTC CASMGGYHGYTF
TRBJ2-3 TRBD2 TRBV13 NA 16 TGTGCCAGCAGCCAGGGACTAGAGAGTGAGGCAGATACGCAGTATTTT CASSQGLESEADTQYF
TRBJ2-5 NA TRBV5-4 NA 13 TGTGCCAGCAGCTTTCAGGGCCAAGAGACCCAGTACTTC CASSFQGQETQYF
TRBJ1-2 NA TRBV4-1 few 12 TGCGCCAGCAGCCGGAAGGCAGGCGGCTACACCTTC CASSRKAGGYTF
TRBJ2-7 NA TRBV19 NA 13 TGTGCCAGTAGTACCCCATCGAGCTACGAGCAGTACTTC CASSTPSSYEQYF
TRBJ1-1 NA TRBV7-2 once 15 TGTGCCAGCAGCTTGGAGACAGGCCGGGGCACTGAAGCTTTCTTT CASSLETGRGTEAFF
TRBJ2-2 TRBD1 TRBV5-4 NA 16 TGTGCCAGCGGACCGGGACAGGGGGAGAAATGGGAGGAGCTGTTTTTT CASGPGQGEKWEELFF
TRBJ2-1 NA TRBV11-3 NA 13 TGTGCCAGCAGCTTTAGAGGGAACAATGAGCAGTTCTTC CASSFRGNNEQFF
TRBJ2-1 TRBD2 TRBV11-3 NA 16 TGTGCCAGCAGCTCTAGGACTAGCGGGAGTACGAATGAGCAGTTCTTC CASSSRTSGSTNEQFF
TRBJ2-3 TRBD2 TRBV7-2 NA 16 TGTGCCAGCAGCTTCACTAGCGGGGGGGGCACAGATACGCAGTATTTT CASSFTSGGGTDTQYF
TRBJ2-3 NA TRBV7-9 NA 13 TGTGCCAGCAGCCTCCCTAACACAGATACGCAGTATTTT CASSLPNTDTQYF
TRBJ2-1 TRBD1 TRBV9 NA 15 TGTGCCAGCAGCGGTGGGACAGGGGGCCTCGATGAGCAGTTCTTC CASSGGTGGLDEQFF
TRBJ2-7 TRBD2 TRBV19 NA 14 TGTGCCAGTAGTCCGGGACTAGCGGGGTACGAGCAGTACTTC CASSPGLAGYEQYF
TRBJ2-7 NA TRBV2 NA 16 TGTGCCAGCGGGGGCTTTTGGGGTTTTAATGGTGACGAGCAGTACTTC CASGGFWGFNGDEQYF
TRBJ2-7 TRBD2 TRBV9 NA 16 TGTGCCAGCAGCGTAGATGGTAGCGGGAGCTCCTACGAGCAGTACTTC CASSVDGSGSSYEQYF
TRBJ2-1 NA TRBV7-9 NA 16 TGTGCCAGCAGCTTAGCTCATTGGACAGACTACAATGAGCAGTTCTTC CASSLAHWTDYNEQFF